Listed below are T cell receptor beta chains from one sample, sequenced in a study of post-analysis software for immune sequencing data. TCRdb re-called the PCR reads with MiXCR, one entry per CDR3 protein. The sample holds roughly 400,000 distinct CDR3 sequences, approximately 38% seen once. The sequenced sample was blood. These receptors originate from a girl aged 2 to 9 with multiple sclerosis. The CDR3 runs from the conserved cysteine through the conserved F or W.

J gene	V gene	CDR3 protein
TRBJ2-1	TRBV3-1	CASSPTQGRGGYNEQFF
TRBJ2-3	TRBV20-1	CSARDPVADTQYF
TRBJ2-3	TRBV4-3	CASSFHTRDTQYF
TRBJ1-1	TRBV7-2	CASSSPWGGTEAFF
TRBJ2-7	TRBV20-1	CSAHGGSGISYEQYF
TRBJ2-3	TRBV28	CASKLAEARGTDTQYF
TRBJ2-7	TRBV29-1	CSVGKGLAGGEQYF
TRBJ2-6	TRBV11-2	CASGLEGGLRSGANVLTF
TRBJ1-2	TRBV28	CASKNRGGSYGYTF
TRBJ1-4	TRBV7-2	CASSSRGQINEKLFF